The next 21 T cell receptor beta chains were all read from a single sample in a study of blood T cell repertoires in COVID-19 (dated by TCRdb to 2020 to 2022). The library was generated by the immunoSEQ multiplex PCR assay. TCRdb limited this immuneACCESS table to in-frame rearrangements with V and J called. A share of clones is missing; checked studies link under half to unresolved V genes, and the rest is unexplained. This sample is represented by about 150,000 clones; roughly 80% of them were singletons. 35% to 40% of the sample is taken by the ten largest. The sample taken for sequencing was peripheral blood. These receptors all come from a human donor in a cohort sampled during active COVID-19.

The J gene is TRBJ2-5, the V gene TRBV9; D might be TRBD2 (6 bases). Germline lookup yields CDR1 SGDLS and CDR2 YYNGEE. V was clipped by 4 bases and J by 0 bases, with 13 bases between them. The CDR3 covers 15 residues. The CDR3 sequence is CASSLLAINQETQYF. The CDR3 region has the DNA TGTGCCAGCAGCTTACTAGCAATAAACCAAGAGACCCAGTACTTC.

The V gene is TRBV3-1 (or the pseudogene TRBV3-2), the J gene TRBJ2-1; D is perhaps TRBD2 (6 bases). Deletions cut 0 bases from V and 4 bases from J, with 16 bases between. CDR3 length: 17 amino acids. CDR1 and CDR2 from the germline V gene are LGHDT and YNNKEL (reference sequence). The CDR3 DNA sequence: TGTGCCAGCAGCCAAGATAGATCTAGCGAACTATACAATGAGCAGTTCTTC. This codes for CASSQDRSSELYNEQFF.

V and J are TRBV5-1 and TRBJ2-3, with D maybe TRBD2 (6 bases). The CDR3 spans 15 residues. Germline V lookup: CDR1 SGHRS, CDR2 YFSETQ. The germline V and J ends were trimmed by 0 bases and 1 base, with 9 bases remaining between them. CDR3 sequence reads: CASSLGRGGTDTQYF. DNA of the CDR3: TGCGCCAGCAGCTTGGGGCGGGGAGGCACAGATACGCAGTATTTT.

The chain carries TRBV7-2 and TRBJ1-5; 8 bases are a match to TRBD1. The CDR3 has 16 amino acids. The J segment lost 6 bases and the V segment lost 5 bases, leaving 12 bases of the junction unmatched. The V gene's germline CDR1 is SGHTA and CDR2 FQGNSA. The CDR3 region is CASSQGIQGVAQPQHF. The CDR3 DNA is TGTGCCAGCAGCCAGGGGATACAGGGGGTTGCTCAGCCCCAGCATTTT.

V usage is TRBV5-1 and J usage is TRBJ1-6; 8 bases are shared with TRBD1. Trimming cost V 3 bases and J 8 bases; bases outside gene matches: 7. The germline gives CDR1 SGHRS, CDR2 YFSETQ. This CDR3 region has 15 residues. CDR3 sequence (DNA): TGCGCCAGCAGCTCCAGACAGGGGATGGATTCACCCCTCCACTTT. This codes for CASSSRQGMDSPLHF.

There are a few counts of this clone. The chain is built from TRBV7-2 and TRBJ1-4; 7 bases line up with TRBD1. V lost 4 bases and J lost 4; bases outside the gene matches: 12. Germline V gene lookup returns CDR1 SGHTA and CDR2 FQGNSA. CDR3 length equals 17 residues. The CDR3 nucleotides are TGTGCCAGCAGCTCCTCAACTGGGACAGTTAATAATGAAAAACTGTTTTTT. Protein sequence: CASSSSTGTVNNEKLFF.

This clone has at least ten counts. CDR3 region: CASSRDTYQPQHF. The CDR3 DNA reads TGTGCCAGCAGCCGGGACACTTATCAGCCCCAGCATTTT. This sequence joins TRBV4-2 and TRBJ1-5; maybe TRBD1 (6 bases). Trimming took 4 bases from V and 5 from J, leaving 9 bases between them. The CDR3 has 13 amino acids. Germline CDR1 is LGHNA and CDR2 is YNFKEQ.

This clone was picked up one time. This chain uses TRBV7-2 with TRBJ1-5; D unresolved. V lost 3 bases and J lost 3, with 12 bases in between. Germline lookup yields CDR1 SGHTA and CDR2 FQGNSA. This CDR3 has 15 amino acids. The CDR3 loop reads CASSFTGGYNQPQHF. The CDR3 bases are TGTGCCAGCAGCTTCACTGGAGGGTACAATCAGCCCCAGCATTTT.

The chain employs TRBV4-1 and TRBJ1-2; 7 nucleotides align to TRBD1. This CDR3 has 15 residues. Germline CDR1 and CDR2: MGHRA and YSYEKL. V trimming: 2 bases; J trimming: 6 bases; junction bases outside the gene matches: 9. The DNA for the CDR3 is TGCGCCAGCAGCCAACCCAACAGGGGAAGGAATGGCTACACCTTC. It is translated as CASSQPNRGRNGYTF.

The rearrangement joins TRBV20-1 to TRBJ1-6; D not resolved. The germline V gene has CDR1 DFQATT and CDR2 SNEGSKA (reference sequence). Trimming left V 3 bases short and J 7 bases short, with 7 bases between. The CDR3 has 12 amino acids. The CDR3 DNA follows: TGCAGTGCTAGTCGGGAAAATTCACCCCTCCACTTT. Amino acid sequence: CSASRENSPLHF.

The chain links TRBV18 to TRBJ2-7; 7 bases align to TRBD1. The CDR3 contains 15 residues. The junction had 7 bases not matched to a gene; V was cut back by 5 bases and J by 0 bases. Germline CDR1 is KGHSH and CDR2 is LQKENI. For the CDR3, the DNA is TGTGCCAGCTCAGGGACAGCCGGTAGCTCCTACGAGCAGTACTTC. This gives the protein CASSGTAGSSYEQYF.

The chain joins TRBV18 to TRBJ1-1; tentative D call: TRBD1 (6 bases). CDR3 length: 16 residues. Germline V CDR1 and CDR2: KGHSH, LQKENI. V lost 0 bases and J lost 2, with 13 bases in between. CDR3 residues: CASSPPSLQGNTEAFF. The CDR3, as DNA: TGTGCCAGCTCACCACCCTCCTTACAGGGAAACACTGAAGCTTTCTTT.

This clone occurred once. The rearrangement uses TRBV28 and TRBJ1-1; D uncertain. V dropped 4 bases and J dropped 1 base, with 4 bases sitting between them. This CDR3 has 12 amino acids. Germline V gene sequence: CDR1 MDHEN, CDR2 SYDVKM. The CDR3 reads CASSSGNTEAFF. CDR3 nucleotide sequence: TGTGCCAGCAGTTCAGGGAACACTGAAGCTTTCTTT.

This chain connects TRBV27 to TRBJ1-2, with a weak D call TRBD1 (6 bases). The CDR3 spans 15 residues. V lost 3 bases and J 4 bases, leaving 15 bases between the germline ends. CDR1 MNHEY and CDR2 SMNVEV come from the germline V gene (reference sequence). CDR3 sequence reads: CASSFRQVDPYGYTF. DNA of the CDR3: TGTGCCAGCAGTTTCCGACAGGTAGACCCCTATGGCTACACCTTC.

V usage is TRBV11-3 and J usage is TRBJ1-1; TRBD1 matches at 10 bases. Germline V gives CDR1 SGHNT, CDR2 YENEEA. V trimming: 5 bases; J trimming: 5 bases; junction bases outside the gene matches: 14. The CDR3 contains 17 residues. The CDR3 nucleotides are TGTGCCAGCAGCCCTGACCGGGACAGGGGAAGTGGGACTGAAGCTTTCTTT. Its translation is CASSPDRDRGSGTEAFF.

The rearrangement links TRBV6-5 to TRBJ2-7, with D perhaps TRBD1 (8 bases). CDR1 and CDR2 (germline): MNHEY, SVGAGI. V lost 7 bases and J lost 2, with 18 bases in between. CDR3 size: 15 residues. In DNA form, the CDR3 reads TGTGCCAGCACCTCAGGGGGCGGGAGCGCCTACGAGCAGTACTTC. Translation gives CASTSGGGSAYEQYF.

The CDR3 nucleotides read TGTGCCACCAGTGGTCGTTGGGGGGACAGCCAAGCTCAAGAGACCCAGTACTTC. Its translation is CATSGRWGDSQAQETQYF. The chain joins TRBV24-1 to TRBJ2-5; TRBD1 is a possible D gene (7 bases). Trimming shortened V by 5 bases and J by 2 bases, and 23 bases separated the two germline ends. The germline V gene has CDR1 KGHDR and CDR2 SFDVKD. CDR3 size: 18 residues.

In nucleotides, the CDR3 is TGTGCCAGCAGCGCGGGGACAGTCGATGAAAAACTGTTTTTT. This codes for CASSAGTVDEKLFF. V usage is TRBV9 and J usage is TRBJ1-4, with 7 positions matching TRBD1. The CDR3 runs 14 residues. The ends lost 3 bases at V and 6 bases at J; junction bases unmatched: 5. Germline V gene data show CDR1 as SGDLS and CDR2 as YYNGEE.

CDR3 sequence (DNA): TGTGCCAGCAGCTTCGGGGACTGGAGCTCCTACGAGCAGTACTTC. As protein: CASSFGDWSSYEQYF. The gene calls are TRBV7-2 and TRBJ2-7; D may be TRBD2 (6 bases). Germline V gene sequence: CDR1 SGHTA, CDR2 FQGNSA. V shed 3 bases and J shed 0 bases, with 12 bases lying between them. This CDR3 is built from 15 residues.

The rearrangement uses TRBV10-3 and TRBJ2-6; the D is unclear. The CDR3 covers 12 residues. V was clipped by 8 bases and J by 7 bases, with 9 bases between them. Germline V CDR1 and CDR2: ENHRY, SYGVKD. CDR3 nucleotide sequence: TGTGCCATCGGCCCCGCCGCCAACGTCCTGACTTTC. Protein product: CAIGPAANVLTF.

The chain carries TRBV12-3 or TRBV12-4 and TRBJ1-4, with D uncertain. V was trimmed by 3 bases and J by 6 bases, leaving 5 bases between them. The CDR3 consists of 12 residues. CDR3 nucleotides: TGTGCCAGCAGTTTTACAGATGAAAAACTGTTTTTT. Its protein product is CASSFTDEKLFF.